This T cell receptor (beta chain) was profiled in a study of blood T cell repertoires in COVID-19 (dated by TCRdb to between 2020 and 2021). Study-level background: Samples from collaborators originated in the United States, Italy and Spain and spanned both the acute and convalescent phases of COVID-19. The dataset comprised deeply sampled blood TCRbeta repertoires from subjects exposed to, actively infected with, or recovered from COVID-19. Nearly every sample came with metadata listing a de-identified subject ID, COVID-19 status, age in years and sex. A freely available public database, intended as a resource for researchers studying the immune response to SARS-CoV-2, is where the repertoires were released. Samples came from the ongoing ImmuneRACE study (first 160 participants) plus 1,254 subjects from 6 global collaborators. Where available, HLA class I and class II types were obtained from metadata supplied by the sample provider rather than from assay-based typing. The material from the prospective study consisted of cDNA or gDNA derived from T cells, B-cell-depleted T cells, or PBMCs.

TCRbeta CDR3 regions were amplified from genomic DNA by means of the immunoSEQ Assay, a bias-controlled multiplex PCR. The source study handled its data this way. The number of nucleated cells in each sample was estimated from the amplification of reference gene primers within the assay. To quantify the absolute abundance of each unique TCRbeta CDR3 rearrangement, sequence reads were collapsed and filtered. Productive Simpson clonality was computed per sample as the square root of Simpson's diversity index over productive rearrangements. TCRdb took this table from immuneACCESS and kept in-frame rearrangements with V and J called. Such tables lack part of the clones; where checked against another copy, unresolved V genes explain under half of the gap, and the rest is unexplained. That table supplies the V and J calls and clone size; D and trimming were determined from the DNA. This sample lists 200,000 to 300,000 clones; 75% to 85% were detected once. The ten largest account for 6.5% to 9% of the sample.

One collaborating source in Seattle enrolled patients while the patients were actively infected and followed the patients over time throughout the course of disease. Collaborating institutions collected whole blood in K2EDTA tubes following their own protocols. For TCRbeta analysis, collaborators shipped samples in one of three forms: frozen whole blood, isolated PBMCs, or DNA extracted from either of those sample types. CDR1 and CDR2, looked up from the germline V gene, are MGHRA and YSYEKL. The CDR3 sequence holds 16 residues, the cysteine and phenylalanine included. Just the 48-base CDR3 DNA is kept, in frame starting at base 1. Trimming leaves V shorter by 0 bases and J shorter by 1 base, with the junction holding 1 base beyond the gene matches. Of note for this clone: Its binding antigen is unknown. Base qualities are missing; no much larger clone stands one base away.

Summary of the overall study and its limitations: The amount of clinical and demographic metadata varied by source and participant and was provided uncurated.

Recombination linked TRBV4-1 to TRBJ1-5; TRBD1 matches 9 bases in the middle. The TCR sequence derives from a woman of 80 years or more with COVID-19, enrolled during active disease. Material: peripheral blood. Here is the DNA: TGCGCCAGCAGCCAAGAAGGACAGGGGAGCAATCAGCCCCAGCATTTT. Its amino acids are CASSQEGQGSNQPQHF.